This record covers a single TCR beta chain. Its cognate antigen is unknown. A much larger clone differs by one base, so this may be a read error. The data were obtained in a study of T-cell reconstitution after alpha-beta-depleted transplantation in children. Study-wide findings and caveats: Alpha-beta T cells present about two months after transplant were reported to originate from several hundred expanded graft clones. The main origin of T-cell counts and diversity one year after transplant was newly produced T cells. TCRbeta diversity was high at day 60 in some patients (a result of surviving recipient T cells and thymic progenitors).

TCRbeta library preparation incorporated unique molecular identifiers. MiXCR was run by TCRdb on the PCR reads, yielding one entry per CDR3 protein. The sample lists about 440,000 distinct CDR3 sequences; approximately 42% were seen once. This receptor was obtained from a girl aged 2-10 years with aplastic anemia, due to receive a stem cell transplant. The starting material was PBMCs, obtained before TCRalphabeta/CD19-depleted stem cell transplant.

This chain's CDR3 is CASSRRDSWSSYNEQFF. The CDR3 region has the DNA TGTGCCAGCAGCCGACGGGATAGCTGGAGCTCCTACAATGAGCAGTTCTTC. The chain carries TRBV11-2 and TRBJ2-1; D is possibly TRBD2 (5 bases). CDR1 SGHAT and CDR2 FQNNGV come from the germline V gene. The CDR3 contains 17 residues. V was trimmed by 5 bases and J by 0 bases, leaving 17 bases between them.